This T cell receptor (beta chain) was observed in a study of blood T cells in healthy people across ages. Study outcomes and limitations: Calculation of diversity from one million T cells yielded estimates considered to be underestimates. The long-lived group displayed more naive CD4+ cells, plus higher diversity, than the aged donors did.

It was with a sample-barcoded 5' primer and a J-beta primer mix that a second PCR of roughly 7 to 11 cycles was run. Each TCR beta cDNA got a 12-nucleotide random molecular identifier. TCRdb called the 5' RACE reads again in MiXCR, with one record for every CDR3 protein. Of about 640,000 distinct CDR3 sequences in the sample, roughly 53% are singletons; the top ten hold over 30%. Note on this clonotype: Antigen: not known.

Peripheral blood, roughly 11 milliliters per donor, was collected. CDR1 and CDR2 (germline): SGHRS, YFSETQ. Losses at the gene ends were 3 bases for V and 6 bases for J; bases not matched to a gene: 5. The CDR3 runs 13 residues. This TCR derives from a man in his fifties or sixties in good health. Sequenced: blood. The J gene is TRBJ1-1, the V gene TRBV5-1; 7 nucleotides line up with TRBD1. CDR3 loop: CASSYTGAPEAFF. The DNA of the CDR3 is TGCGCCAGCAGCTACACAGGGGCACCTGAAGCTTTCTTT.